Described below is a single TCR beta chain sequence and its context. The antigen remains unidentified. The V and J ends lost 6 bases and 5 bases, in that order; junction bases with no gene match: 6. CDR1 is DFQATT, CDR2 SNEGSKA, per germline (reference sequence). The CDR3 runs to 12 residues. This sample was included in a study of T-cell reconstitution after alpha-beta-depleted transplantation in children. Findings and limits, study-wide: Reported findings indicate that, about two months after transplant, alpha-beta T cells came from several hundred expanded clones, which were derived from non-depleted graft cells.

It was with unique molecular identifiers that the TCRbeta library was prepared. TCRdb itself ran the PCR reads through MiXCR, one entry per CDR3 protein. In the table there are 600,000 to 800,000 distinct CDR3 sequences, under 15% of which are singletons. The chain has TRBV20-1 and TRBJ2-5; 7 bases map to TRBD2. Material: PBMCs, obtained before TCRalphabeta/CD19-depleted stem cell transplant. This sequence was found in a girl between 2 and 10 years old with congenital amegakaryocytic thrombocytopenia, due to receive a stem cell transplant. The CDR3 DNA sequence: TGCAGTGCCTGGGAGGGACGCGAGACCCAGTACTTC. This translates into CSAWEGRETQYF.